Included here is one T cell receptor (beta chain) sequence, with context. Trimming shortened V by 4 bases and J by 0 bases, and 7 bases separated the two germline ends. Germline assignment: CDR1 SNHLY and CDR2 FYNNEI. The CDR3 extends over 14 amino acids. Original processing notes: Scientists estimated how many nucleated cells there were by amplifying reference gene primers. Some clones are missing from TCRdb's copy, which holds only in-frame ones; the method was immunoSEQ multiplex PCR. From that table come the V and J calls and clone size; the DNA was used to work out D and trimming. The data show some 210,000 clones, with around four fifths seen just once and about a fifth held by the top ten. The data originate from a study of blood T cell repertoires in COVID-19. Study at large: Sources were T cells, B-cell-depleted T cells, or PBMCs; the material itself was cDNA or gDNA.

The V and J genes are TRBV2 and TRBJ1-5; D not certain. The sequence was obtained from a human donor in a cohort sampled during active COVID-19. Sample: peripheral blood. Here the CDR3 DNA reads TGTGCCAGCAGTGGTCCCCTTAGCAATCAGCCCCAGCATTTT. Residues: CASSGPLSNQPQHF.